The T cell receptor beta chain described here comes from a study of technical replicates of blood from four donors. Here immunoSEQ multiplex PCR was the method, and the copy in TCRdb shows in-frame clones only, minus some. Among approximately 76,000 clones, over 75% were seen once, and the ten largest hold just under 0.25%. CDR1 and CDR2 (germline): SQVTM, ANQGSEA. Trimming cost V 1 base and J 0 bases, with 9 bases left between them. The CDR3 covers 14 residues. The chain has TRBV29-1 and TRBJ2-5; D gene unclear. What was sequenced was T cells isolated from PBMCs. This clonotype was obtained from a human donor in good health. The CDR3 protein is CSVEGGLYQETQYF. The CDR3 bases are TGCAGCGTTGAAGGCGGTCTGTACCAAGAGACCCAGTACTTC.